A single sample gave rise to the 19 T cell receptor beta chains below, sequenced in a study of T cells in Graves' hyperthyroidism and ophthalmopathy. Amplified regions were TCR beta CDR3 sequences from RNA transcripts. HTBI primers were employed in a first-round RT-PCR of the TCR CDR3. Via MiXCR, TCRdb re-called the multiplex PCR reads, giving one row per CDR3 protein. The data contain about 290,000 distinct CDR3 sequences, roughly an eighth of them singletons. Sequencing was performed on blood. The receptors come from a woman between 40 and 55 years old with Graves' hyperthyroidism.

This chain joins TRBV6-2 or TRBV6-3 and TRBJ1-2; D unresolved. Germline loops: CDR1 MNHEY, CDR2 SVGEGT. The length of the CDR3 is 13 residues. The V end lost 5 bases, the J end lost 4 bases, and 11 bases lay between the germline ends. The CDR3 DNA is TGTGCCAGCAGTGAGTCGGGCAGCTATGGCTACACCTTC. Its translation: CASSESGSYGYTF.

The table lists this clonotype with many counts. This chain joins TRBV28 and TRBJ2-3; D remains ambiguous. V gave up 3 bases and J gave up 10 bases, with 11 bases separating them. The V gene's germline CDR1 is MDHEN and CDR2 SYDVKM. This CDR3 is built from 12 residues. In DNA form, the CDR3 reads TGTGCCAGCAGTTTGGTCGGCAGCTCGCAGTATTTT. It translates to CASSLVGSSQYF.

This clonotype occurred many times. The V gene is TRBV2, the J gene TRBJ2-1; 9 bases line up with TRBD2. V trimming: 6 bases; J trimming: 4 bases; junction bases outside the gene matches: 7. The CDR3 has 15 amino acids. The germline CDR1 and CDR2 sequences are SNHLY and FYNNEI. This CDR3 reads CASRPREGIYNEQFF. The CDR3 coding sequence is TGTGCCAGCAGGCCGCGGGAGGGGATATACAATGAGCAGTTCTTC. Combining the CDR3 with reference TRBV2 and TRBJ2-1 gives the whole variable domain EPEVTQTPSHQVTQMGQEVILRCVPISNHLYFYWYRQILGQKVEFLVSFYNNEISEKSEIFDDQFSVERPDGSNFTLKIRSTKLEDSAMYFCASRPREGIYNEQFFGPGTRLTVL.

This clonotype was seen repeatedly, ten times or more. This sequence joins TRBV30 and TRBJ2-3, with TRBD2 as a possible D gene (6 bases). The V end was cut by 3 bases, the J end by 5 bases, with 6 bases between. There are 11 residues in the CDR3. Germline V gene sequence: CDR1 GTSNPN, CDR2 SVGIG (reference sequence). In DNA, the CDR3 is TGTGCCTGGAGCGGGGGAGATACGCAGTATTTT. Residues: CAWSGGDTQYF.

This clonotype was counted many times. The V gene is TRBV7-3, the J gene TRBJ2-7; D not resolved. The CDR3 is 13 residues long. Per the germline V gene, CDR1 is SGHTA and CDR2 is FQGTGA. V lost 5 bases to trimming and J lost 3 bases, with 11 bases between them. The CDR3 reads CASSPGPLYEQYF. In nucleotides, the CDR3 is TGTGCCAGCAGCCCCGGCCCCCTCTACGAGCAGTACTTC.

This chain links TRBV6-1 with TRBJ2-3; D possibly corresponds to TRBD1 (6 bases). V was pared by 5 bases and J by 2 bases, with 8 bases between. CDR1 is MNHNS and CDR2 is SASEGT in the germline V gene. This CDR3 contains 13 residues. The CDR3 loop is CASSQGNTDTQYF. CDR3 sequence (DNA): TGTGCCAGCAGTCAGGGGAACACAGATACGCAGTATTTT.

Ten or more counts support this clonotype. The chain has TRBV12-3 or TRBV12-4 and TRBJ1-5; D might be TRBD1 (6 bases). Between the trimmed V and J ends, which lost 3 bases and 7 bases, there was a span of 13 bases. This CDR3 region has 14 residues. In DNA, the CDR3 is TGTGCCAGCAGTTTTATGGGGGCAGAGCAGCCCCAGCATTTT. It codes for CASSFMGAEQPQHF.

This clonotype was recorded at least ten times. This chain uses TRBV19 with TRBJ1-1; TRBD1 might be the D (6 bases). The length of the CDR3 is 16 residues. V shed 8 bases and J shed 1 base, with 20 bases lying between them. Germline CDR1 LNHDA, CDR2 SQIVND (reference sequence). CDR3 loop: CASLTQGRGENTEAFF. The CDR3, as DNA: TGTGCCAGTCTAACCCAGGGGCGCGGGGAGAACACTGAAGCTTTCTTT.

This clonotype has ten or more counts. The rearrangement links TRBV28 to TRBJ1-2; no clear D. Germline V lookup: CDR1 MDHEN, CDR2 SYDVKM. CDR3 length equals 12 residues. The V end was cut by 5 bases, the J end by 3 bases, with 7 bases between. The CDR3 DNA reads TGTGCCAGCAGTCAACTGGACTATGGCTACACCTTC. Translation: CASSQLDYGYTF.

The chain joins TRBV3-1 to TRBJ1-4; the D gene is possibly TRBD1 (5 bases). This CDR3 comprises 15 residues. Germline CDR1 LGHDT, CDR2 YNNKEL (reference sequence). The V gene lost 4 bases and the J gene lost 5 bases, with 14 bases spanning the gap. The CDR3, as DNA: TGTGCCAGCAGCCCTCGACAGATCCGAAATGAAAAACTGTTTTTT. Its translation: CASSPRQIRNEKLFF.

This clonotype appeared a few times. The rearrangement uses TRBV7-2 and TRBJ2-5, with 7 bases lining up with TRBD2. With V trimmed by 2 bases and J by 4 bases, 7 bases remained unmatched. The germline CDR1 and CDR2 sequences are SGHTA and FQGNSA. The CDR3 sequence is 15 residues long. The CDR3 loop reads CASSLLAGALETQYF. DNA of the CDR3: TGTGCCAGCAGCTTACTGGCGGGAGCCCTAGAGACCCAGTACTTC.

Ten or more counts support this clonotype. The chain uses TRBV29-1 and TRBJ2-2; 7 nucleotides line up with TRBD2. This CDR3 comprises 13 residues. V lost 5 bases, J lost 1 base, and 1 base stayed unmatched. Per germline, CDR1 SQVTM and CDR2 ANQGSEA. The CDR3 reads CSVLAVNTGELFF. The CDR3 DNA is TGCAGCGTTCTAGCGGTGAACACCGGGGAGCTGTTTTTT.

The V gene is TRBV28, the J gene TRBJ2-2; TRBD2 might be the D (5 bases). This CDR3 spans 14 amino acids. V was shortened by 3 bases and J by 3 bases, with 8 bases between the two germline ends. Germline V lookup: CDR1 MDHEN, CDR2 SYDVKM. CDR3 protein: CASSFNGDTGELFF. DNA of the CDR3: TGTGCCAGCAGTTTTAACGGGGACACCGGGGAGCTGTTTTTT. Drawing the rest from reference TRBV28 and TRBJ2-2, the complete variable domain is DVKVTQSSRYLVKRTGEKVFLECVQDMDHENMFWYRQDPGLGLRLIYFSYDVKMKEKGDIPEGYSVSREKKERFSLILESASTNQTSMYLCASSFNGDTGELFFGEGSRLTVL.

Ten or more counts support this clonotype. This rearrangement joins TRBV4-1 to TRBJ2-7; a possible D gene is TRBD1 (6 bases). The germline V gene has CDR1 MGHRA and CDR2 YSYEKL. Trimming took off 1 base at V and 4 bases at J, with 14 bases between the two ends. The CDR3 consists of 15 residues. CDR3 residues: CASSQGPGQNYEQYF. In DNA, the CDR3 is TGCGCCAGCAGCCAAGGTCCGGGACAAAATTACGAGCAGTACTTC.

This clonotype was seen only once. Mismatch with germline at one junction end may stem from a read error. The rearrangement uses TRBV3-1 and TRBJ1-1; D is unresolved. Germline V gene data show CDR1 as LGHDT and CDR2 as YNNKEL (reference sequence). This CDR3 contains 13 residues. The CDR3 protein is CARSLLLDAEAFF. CDR3 DNA sequence: TGTGCCAGGAGCCTTCTATTGGACGCTGAAGCTTTCTTT.

Notes on this clonotype: Given a much more abundant clone one base away, this may be a read error. V is TRBV20-1 and J is TRBJ1-1; D might be TRBD1 (5 bases). The CDR3 contains 13 residues. Per germline, CDR1 DFQATT and CDR2 SNEGSKA (reference sequence). V gave up 1 base and J gave up 4 bases, with 10 bases separating them. CDR3 region: CSARGGLSTEAFF. CDR3 bases: TGCAGTGCTAGAGGGGGCTTGAGCACTGAAGCTTTCTTT.

The chain has TRBV7-2 and TRBJ1-1; 7 bases map to TRBD1. With 2 bases clipped from V and 4 bases from J, the junction kept 16 bases outside the gene matches. Germline V CDR1 and CDR2: SGHTA, FQGNSA. CDR3 length equals 18 residues. The CDR3 bases are TGTGCCAGCAGCTTACCCCCGTTCGAGGGGGCGACGGGCACTGAAGCTTTCTTT. It codes for CASSLPPFEGATGTEAFF. Full variable domain (outside the CDR3, taken from reference TRBV7-2 and TRBJ1-1): GAGVSQSPSNKVTEKGKDVELRCDPISGHTALYWYRQSLGQGLEFLIYFQGNSAPDKSGLPSDRFSAERTGGSVSTLTIQRTQQEDSAVYLCASSLPPFEGATGTEAFFGQGTRLTVV.

This clonotype was seen more than once but under ten times. The V gene is TRBV4-1, the J gene TRBJ2-7, with 7 bases fitting TRBD1. V was clipped by 2 bases and J by 0 bases; unmatched bases: 7. Germline CDR1 reads MGHRA; CDR2 reads YSYEKL. CDR3 length: 16 amino acids. The CDR3 bases are TGCGCCAGCAGCCAAACAGGGGTAACGGCCTCCTACGAGCAGTACTTC. Residues: CASSQTGVTASYEQYF.

This clonotype was counted many times. This chain uses TRBV9 with TRBJ2-7; D gene unclear. Germline lookup yields CDR1 SGDLS and CDR2 YYNGEE. This CDR3 has 16 amino acids. Trimming took 0 bases from V and 2 from J, leaving 15 bases between them. CDR3 amino acids: CASSVGLARTPYEQYF. The CDR3 region has the DNA TGTGCCAGCAGCGTAGGGTTGGCGAGGACCCCCTACGAGCAGTACTTC.